A single sample gave rise to the 32 T cell receptor beta chains below, sequenced in a study of beta chain features in type 1 diabetes. Expressed TCRB transcripts were sequenced because the isolated RNA had all been reverse transcribed beforehand. Here immunoSEQ multiplex PCR was the method, and the copy in TCRdb shows in-frame clones only, minus some. The sample comprises fewer than 250,000 clones, over 9.5% of which are singletons, and less than 0.035% rests with the top ten. Specimen: naive CD4+ T cells from blood. These TCRs come from a woman aged 18-29 years in good health.

This clone has more than one count but fewer than ten. Other DNA sequences within the sample encode an identical CDR3. The rearrangement joins TRBV30 to TRBJ1-4, with D unresolved. Trimming took 0 bases from V and 6 from J, leaving 8 bases between them. The CDR3 covers 13 residues. The V gene's germline CDR1 is GTSNPN and CDR2 SVGIG (reference sequence). CDR3 sequence (DNA): TGTGCCTGGAGTGTATCGGGAGATGAAAAACTGTTTTTT. Encoded protein: CAWSVSGDEKLFF.

There are many counts of this clone. V gene TRBV9 combines with J gene TRBJ2-7, with TRBD1 matching 9 bases. CDR1 is SGDLS, CDR2 YYNGEE, per germline. CDR3 length equals 13 residues. The V gene end was trimmed by 2 bases and the J gene end by 3 bases; junction bases not matched to a gene: 0. The CDR3 here is CASSVTGGYEQYF. The CDR3 DNA is TGTGCCAGCAGCGTGACAGGGGGCTACGAGCAGTACTTC.

This clone showed up just a few times. The chain links TRBV5-1 to TRBJ2-5, with 9 bases that match TRBD2. Looked up from germline, CDR1 is SGHRS and CDR2 is YFSETQ. The CDR3 has 15 residues. Germline trimming cut 0 bases from V and 4 bases from J; bases unmatched to any gene: 4. Written as DNA, the CDR3 is TGCGCCAGCAGCTTGGTGGGTAGCGGGGGAGAGACCCAGTACTTC. Protein: CASSLVGSGGETQYF. Variable domain in full (rest from reference TRBV5-1 and TRBJ2-5): KAGVTQTPRYLIKTRGQQVTLSCSPISGHRSVSWYQQTPGQGLQFLFEYFSETQRNKGNFPGRFSGRQFSNSRSEMNVSTLELGDSALYLCASSLVGSGGETQYFGPGTRLLVL.

This clone was seen more than once but under ten times. Other DNA sequences in the sample encode the same CDR3. The chain links TRBV6-5 to TRBJ1-4; tentative D call: TRBD1 (6 bases). Trimming left V 2 bases short and J 8 bases short, with 6 bases between. Germline V gene lookup returns CDR1 MNHEY and CDR2 SVGAGI. The length of the CDR3 is 12 residues. The CDR3 bases are TGTGCCAGCAGTTACGACAGGGAAAAACTGTTTTTT. Protein sequence: CASSYDREKLFF.

This clone was seen more than once but under ten times. The chain combines TRBV18 with TRBJ2-5; TRBD2 is a possible D gene (5 bases). Germline CDR1 reads KGHSH; CDR2 reads LQKENI. Between the trimmed V and J ends, which lost 1 base and 2 bases, there was a span of 14 bases. The CDR3 is 16 amino acids. As DNA, the CDR3 is TGTGCCAGCTCACCACTACGGGGATCGCGACAAGAGACCCAGTACTTC. Translation: CASSPLRGSRQETQYF.

This clone occurred a few times. The rearrangement uses TRBV30 and TRBJ1-1; D perhaps matches TRBD1 (6 bases). The CDR3 loop spans 12 amino acids. Germline V gives CDR1 GTSNPN, CDR2 SVGIG (reference sequence). Trimming cost V 8 bases and J 0 bases, with 10 bases left between them. CDR3 loop: CAGGQMNTEAFF. CDR3 sequence (DNA): TGTGCCGGCGGACAGATGAACACTGAAGCTTTCTTT.

The chain couples TRBV7-8 to TRBJ2-5; D is uncertain. The germline V and J ends were trimmed by 3 bases and 3 bases, with 14 bases remaining between them. Per germline, CDR1 SGHVS and CDR2 FQNEAQ. The CDR3 is made up of 15 amino acids. The CDR3 DNA reads as TGTGCCAGCAGCTTGGTAGGAGTGAACAAAGAGACCCAGTACTTC. Its translation is CASSLVGVNKETQYF.

This clone was counted between two and nine times. The chain recombines TRBV18 with TRBJ2-1; 11 bases agree with TRBD2. V was clipped by 3 bases and J by 8 bases; unmatched bases: 9. This CDR3 spans 16 amino acids. Germline V gives CDR1 KGHSH, CDR2 LQKENI. DNA of the CDR3: TGTGCCAGCTCACCGCTCAGACTAGCGGGGACGGATGAGCAGTTCTTC. This translates into CASSPLRLAGTDEQFF.

The chain joins TRBV6-6 to TRBJ2-7; tentatively, D is TRBD2 (6 bases). Trimming pared 6 bases from V and 0 bases from J, leaving 18 bases between. The CDR3 has 16 residues. CDR1 and CDR2 (germline): MNHNY, SVGAGI (reference sequence). The CDR3, as DNA: TGTGCCAGCAGAGGGGTTCCGGGGGAGAGCTCCTACGAGCAGTACTTC. As protein: CASRGVPGESSYEQYF.

The table lists this clone with a few counts. The chain couples TRBV5-6 to TRBJ2-3, with 13 bases fitting TRBD2. This CDR3 spans 17 amino acids. Germline CDR1 and CDR2: SGHDT and YYEEEE. After removal of 4 bases from V and 2 bases from J, the junction contained 7 bases not matched to a gene. The CDR3 is CASSRSGLAGLTDTQYF. CDR3 in DNA: TGTGCCAGCAGCCGGTCGGGACTAGCGGGACTCACAGATACGCAGTATTTT.

The chain carries TRBV29-1 and TRBJ2-5; 8 positions match TRBD1. The CDR3 loop spans 12 amino acids. Germline V gene data show CDR1 as SQVTM and CDR2 as ANQGSEA. Trimming at V came to 6 bases and at J to 5 bases, leaving 5 bases not matched to a gene. Here the CDR3 DNA reads TGCAGCGTGACAGGGGTGGGGGAGACCCAGTACTTC. Translation gives CSVTGVGETQYF.

CDR3 nucleotide sequence: TGTGCCAGCTCACAATGGACAGGGGTGGACACCGGGGAGCTGTTTTTT. The encoded protein is CASSQWTGVDTGELFF. This chain links TRBV18 with TRBJ2-2, with TRBD1 matching 9 bases. The V segment lost 4 bases and the J segment 3 bases; nucleotides outside the gene matches: 6. The CDR3 loop spans 16 amino acids. Germline-derived CDR1 and CDR2 are KGHSH and LQKENI.

This chain uses TRBV7-9 with TRBJ2-2; TRBD2 agrees at 8 bases. Germline V gene sequence: CDR1 SEHNR, CDR2 FQNEAQ (reference sequence). This CDR3 is 16 amino acids long. The V segment lost 4 bases and the J segment 5 bases; nucleotides outside the gene matches: 9. In nucleotides, the CDR3 is TGTGCCAGCAGCTCACTCTTGGGCGGGAGGACCGGGGAGCTGTTTTTT. Translated: CASSSLLGGRTGELFF.

This clone was seen more than once but under ten times. V usage is TRBV30 and J usage is TRBJ1-5; D is unresolved. Germline assignment: CDR1 GTSNPN and CDR2 SVGIG (reference sequence). There are 14 residues in the CDR3. With 3 bases removed from V and 0 bases from J, the gap between germline ends came to 9 bases. The CDR3 sequence is CAWRLRGSNQPQHF. The CDR3 DNA sequence: TGTGCCTGGAGACTAAGAGGTAGCAATCAGCCCCAGCATTTT.

This clone has only a few counts. This chain links TRBV5-1 with TRBJ2-1, with D perhaps matching TRBD1 (5 bases). Trimming cost V 4 bases and J 0 bases, with 8 bases left between them. Germline V gene lookup returns CDR1 SGHRS and CDR2 YFSETQ. This CDR3 has 14 residues. The CDR3 DNA sequence: TGCGCCAGCAGCCGACAGAGCTCCTACAATGAGCAGTTCTTC. As protein: CASSRQSSYNEQFF. Full variable domain (missing parts from reference TRBV5-1 and TRBJ2-1): KAGVTQTPRYLIKTRGQQVTLSCSPISGHRSVSWYQQTPGQGLQFLFEYFSETQRNKGNFPGRFSGRQFSNSRSEMNVSTLELGDSALYLCASSRQSSYNEQFFGPGTRLTVL.

This clone was seen a few times. This sequence joins TRBV5-8 and TRBJ2-1, with a tentative D call TRBD1 (5 bases). Germline V lookup: CDR1 SGHTS, CDR2 YDEGEE. There are 15 residues in the CDR3. V was trimmed by 4 bases and J by 0 bases, leaving 11 bases between them. CDR3 sequence reads: CASSGTGLSYNEQFF. CDR3 DNA: TGTGCCAGCAGCGGAACAGGCCTCTCCTACAATGAGCAGTTCTTC.

V usage is TRBV10-1 and J usage is TRBJ2-1, with a tentative D call TRBD1 (6 bases). The germline V and J ends were trimmed by 5 bases and 0 bases, with 8 bases remaining between them. This CDR3 region has 14 residues. Germline V gives CDR1 WNHNN, CDR2 SYGVQD (reference sequence). Here the CDR3 DNA reads TGCGCCAGCAGTTTACAGGGCTCCTACAATGAGCAGTTCTTC. It is translated as CASSLQGSYNEQFF.

The V call is TRBV7-6, the J call TRBJ2-2; a weak D match, TRBD2 (5 bases). The germline V and J ends were trimmed by 6 bases and 2 bases, with 10 bases remaining between them. CDR1 SGHVS and CDR2 FNYEAQ come from the germline V gene. This CDR3 is 14 amino acids long. CDR3 amino acids: CASRPTSNTGELFF. Here the CDR3 DNA reads TGTGCCAGCAGACCCACTAGTAACACCGGGGAGCTGTTTTTT.

The J gene is TRBJ2-4, the V gene TRBV7-9; 8 nucleotides align to TRBD1. Unmatched junction bases numbered 13, after V lost 1 base and J lost 2 bases. This CDR3 is 19 amino acids long. The V gene's germline CDR1 is SEHNR and CDR2 FQNEAQ (reference sequence). The CDR3 loop reads CASSLGARGLMLTKNIQYF. DNA for the CDR3: TGTGCCAGCAGCTTAGGGGCCAGGGGGCTTATGTTAACCAAAAACATTCAGTACTTC.

This clone was counted at least ten times. This chain uses TRBV18 with TRBJ2-7; 9 bases match TRBD2. The germline V gene has CDR1 KGHSH and CDR2 LQKENI. J was trimmed by 4 bases and V by 4 bases; bases with no gene match: 5. The CDR3 has 14 amino acids. The CDR3, as DNA: TGTGCCAGCTCACGGGCGGGAGGGCAATACGAGCAGTACTTC. It specifies CASSRAGGQYEQYF.

The chain joins TRBV9 to TRBJ1-2; 8 bases match TRBD1. With 3 bases clipped from V and 3 bases from J, the junction kept 4 bases outside the gene matches. The CDR3 extends over 14 amino acids. CDR1 SGDLS and CDR2 YYNGEE come from the germline V gene. CDR3 loop: CASSAQGAYYGYTF. As DNA, the CDR3 is TGTGCCAGCAGCGCCCAGGGGGCATACTATGGCTACACCTTC.

V and J are TRBV5-1 and TRBJ2-5, with 10 bases that match TRBD2. The germline V gene encodes CDR1 SGHRS and CDR2 YFSETQ. The V segment lost 2 bases and the J segment 1 base; nucleotides outside the gene matches: 5. This CDR3 spans 16 amino acids. CDR3 bases: TGCGCCAGCAGCTTTTTAGCGGGGGGCCCCCAAGAGACCCAGTACTTC. It codes for CASSFLAGGPQETQYF.

J is TRBJ2-1 and V is TRBV5-4; 12 bases are shared with TRBD2. The germline gives CDR1 SGHNT, CDR2 YYREEE (reference sequence). After removal of 4 bases from V and 3 bases from J, the junction contained 5 bases not matched to a gene. The CDR3 has 16 residues. CDR3 in DNA: TGTGCCAGCAGCCGAAGACTAGCGGGGGTCTACAATGAGCAGTTCTTC. Amino acid sequence: CASSRRLAGVYNEQFF.

The genes are TRBV4-2 and TRBJ1-1; D is perhaps TRBD1 (6 bases). Germline V gene data show CDR1 as LGHNA and CDR2 as YNFKEQ. The germline V and J ends were trimmed by 0 bases and 6 bases, with 8 bases remaining between them. The CDR3 spans 13 residues. The CDR3: CASSQEWGPEAFF. As DNA, the CDR3 is TGTGCCAGCAGCCAAGAGTGGGGGCCTGAAGCTTTCTTT.

The chain employs TRBV6-1 and TRBJ2-7, with D possibly being TRBD1 (6 bases). The CDR3 runs to 15 residues. The V gene lost 1 base and the J gene lost 2 bases, with 12 bases spanning the gap. The germline gives CDR1 MNHNS, CDR2 SASEGT. The CDR3: CASSEGYRATYEQYF. As DNA, the CDR3 is TGTGCCAGCAGTGAAGGATACAGGGCGACCTACGAGCAGTACTTC.

The chain recombines TRBV10-3 with TRBJ1-1; a possible D gene is TRBD1 (6 bases). CDR1 ENHRY and CDR2 SYGVKD come from the germline V gene. V lost 2 bases and J lost 14, with 18 bases in between. This CDR3 is 13 amino acids long. The CDR3 sequence: CAISEIMTGRRFF. The CDR3 DNA is TGTGCCATCAGTGAGATAATGACAGGCCGGAGGTTCTTT.

This clone was recorded at least ten times. The rearrangement joins TRBV18 to TRBJ1-4; TRBD1 matches at 7 bases. V shed 1 base, J shed 7 bases, and the junction held 3 bases outside the gene matches. Germline values: CDR1 KGHSH, CDR2 LQKENI. The CDR3 runs to 14 residues. This CDR3 is CASSPQGASEKLFF. The CDR3 coding sequence is TGTGCCAGCTCACCACAGGGGGCGAGTGAAAAACTGTTTTTT.

This clone was picked up a small number of times. V gene TRBV19 combines with J gene TRBJ1-1; a possible D gene is TRBD1 (6 bases). This CDR3 has 14 residues. With 3 bases removed from V and 0 bases from J, the gap between germline ends came to 8 bases. Germline values: CDR1 LNHDA, CDR2 SQIVND (reference sequence). The CDR3 DNA sequence: TGTGCCAGTAGTATTCAGGGGCTGAACACTGAAGCTTTCTTT. Translated: CASSIQGLNTEAFF.

The chain is built from TRBV4-2 and TRBJ2-5; perhaps TRBD1 as D (6 bases). Deletions cut 0 bases from V and 5 bases from J, with 16 bases between. From germline, CDR1 is LGHNA and CDR2 YNFKEQ. The CDR3 runs 16 residues. CDR3 nucleotide sequence: TGTGCCAGCAGCCAAGATCCAACAGGGAGCCGCGAGACCCAGTACTTC. Protein product: CASSQDPTGSRETQYF.

The J gene is TRBJ2-1, the V gene TRBV6-6, with 9 bases fitting TRBD1. The CDR3 covers 15 residues. Germline CDR1 MNHNY, CDR2 SVGAGI (reference sequence). The junction had 4 bases not matched to a gene; V was cut back by 2 bases and J by 5 bases. CDR3 coding DNA: TGTGCCAGCAGTTACGGGGACAGGGCTAACAATGAGCAGTTCTTC. Protein product: CASSYGDRANNEQFF.

This clone was detected a few times. V and J are TRBV12-5 and TRBJ2-1; a possible D gene is TRBD1 (5 bases). Looked up from germline, CDR1 is LGHNT and CDR2 is FRNRAP. The CDR3 consists of 12 residues. V lost 5 bases, J lost 10 bases, and 12 bases lay in between. DNA of the CDR3: TGTGCTAGTGGTCCCCCAGGGTGGGAGCAGTTCTTC. Amino acid sequence: CASGPPGWEQFF.

This clone has just a few counts. The chain carries TRBV7-9 and TRBJ2-3; 11 bases are a match to TRBD2. V was pared by 3 bases and J by 4 bases, with 3 bases of the junction left unmatched. CDR3 length equals 15 residues. CDR1 is SEHNR, CDR2 FQNEAQ, per germline (reference sequence). The CDR3 DNA is TGTGCCAGCAGCTTTCTAGCGGGAGGAGCAGATACGCAGTATTTT. It yields the protein CASSFLAGGADTQYF.